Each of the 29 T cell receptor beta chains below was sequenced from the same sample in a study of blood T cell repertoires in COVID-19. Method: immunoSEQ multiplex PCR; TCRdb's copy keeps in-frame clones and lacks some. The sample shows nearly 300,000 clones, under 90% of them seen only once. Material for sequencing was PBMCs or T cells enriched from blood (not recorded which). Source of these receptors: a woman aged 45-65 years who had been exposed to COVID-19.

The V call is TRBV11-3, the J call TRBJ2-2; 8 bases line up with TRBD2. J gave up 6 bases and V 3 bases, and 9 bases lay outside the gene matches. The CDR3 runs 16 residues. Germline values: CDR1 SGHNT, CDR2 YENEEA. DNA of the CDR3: TGTGCCAGCAGCTTGCTCCGGGGGGGGGCCGCCGGGGAGCTGTTTTTT. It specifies CASSLLRGGAAGELFF.

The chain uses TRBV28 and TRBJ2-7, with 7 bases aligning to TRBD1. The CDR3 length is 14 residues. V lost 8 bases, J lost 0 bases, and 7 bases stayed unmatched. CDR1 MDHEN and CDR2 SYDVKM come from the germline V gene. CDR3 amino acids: CASALRGRSYEQYF. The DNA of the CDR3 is TGTGCCAGCGCGTTGAGGGGGCGCTCCTACGAGCAGTACTTC.

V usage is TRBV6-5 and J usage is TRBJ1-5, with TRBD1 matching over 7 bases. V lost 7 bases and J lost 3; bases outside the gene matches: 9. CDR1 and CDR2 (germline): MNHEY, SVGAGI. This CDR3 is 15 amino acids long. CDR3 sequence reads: CASKTGYGFNQPQHF. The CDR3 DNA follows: TGTGCCAGCAAGACAGGGTATGGATTCAATCAGCCCCAGCATTTT.

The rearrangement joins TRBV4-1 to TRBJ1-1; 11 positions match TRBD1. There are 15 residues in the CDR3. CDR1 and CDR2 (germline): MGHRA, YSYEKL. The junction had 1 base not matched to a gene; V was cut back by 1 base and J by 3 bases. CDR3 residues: CASSQGTGGDTEAFF. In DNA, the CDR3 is TGCGCCAGCAGCCAAGGGACAGGGGGCGACACTGAAGCTTTCTTT.

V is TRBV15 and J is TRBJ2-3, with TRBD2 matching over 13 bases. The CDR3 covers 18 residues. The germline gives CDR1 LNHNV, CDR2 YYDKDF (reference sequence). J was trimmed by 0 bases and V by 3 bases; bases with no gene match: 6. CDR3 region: CATSRGTSGEPSTDTQYF. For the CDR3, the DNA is TGTGCCACCAGCAGGGGGACTAGCGGGGAGCCTAGCACAGATACGCAGTATTTT.

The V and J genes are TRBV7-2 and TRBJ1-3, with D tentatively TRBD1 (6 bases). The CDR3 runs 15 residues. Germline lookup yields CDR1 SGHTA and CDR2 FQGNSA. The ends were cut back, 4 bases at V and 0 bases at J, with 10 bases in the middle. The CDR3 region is CASSWTASSGNTIYF. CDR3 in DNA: TGTGCCAGCAGCTGGACAGCCAGCTCTGGAAACACCATATATTTT.

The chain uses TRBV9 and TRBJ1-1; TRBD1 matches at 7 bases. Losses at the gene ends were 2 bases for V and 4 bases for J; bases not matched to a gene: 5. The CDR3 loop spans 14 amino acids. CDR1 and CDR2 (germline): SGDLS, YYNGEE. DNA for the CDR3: TGTGCCAGCAGCGTGGCACCAGGGGGCACTGAAGCTTTCTTT. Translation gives CASSVAPGGTEAFF.

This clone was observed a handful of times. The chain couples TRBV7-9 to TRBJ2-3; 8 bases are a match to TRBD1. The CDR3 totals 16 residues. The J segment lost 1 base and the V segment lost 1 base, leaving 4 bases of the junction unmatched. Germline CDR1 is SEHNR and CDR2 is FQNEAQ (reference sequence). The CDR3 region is CASSLVGQGGTDTQYF. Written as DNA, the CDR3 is TGTGCCAGCAGCTTAGTCGGACAGGGCGGCACAGATACGCAGTATTTT.

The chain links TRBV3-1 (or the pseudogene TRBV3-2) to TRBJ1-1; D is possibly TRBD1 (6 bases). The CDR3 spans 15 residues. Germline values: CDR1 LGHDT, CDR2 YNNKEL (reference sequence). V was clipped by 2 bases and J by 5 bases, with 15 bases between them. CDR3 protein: CASSQTRGGRTEAFF. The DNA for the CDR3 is TGTGCCAGCAGCCAAACCCGTGGGGGCAGAACTGAAGCTTTCTTT.

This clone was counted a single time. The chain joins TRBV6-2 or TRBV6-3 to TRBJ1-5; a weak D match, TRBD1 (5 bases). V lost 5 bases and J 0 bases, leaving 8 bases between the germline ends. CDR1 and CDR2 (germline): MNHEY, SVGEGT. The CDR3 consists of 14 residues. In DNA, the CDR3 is TGTGCCAGCAGTCAGGGCTATAGCAATCAGCCCCAGCATTTT. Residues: CASSQGYSNQPQHF.

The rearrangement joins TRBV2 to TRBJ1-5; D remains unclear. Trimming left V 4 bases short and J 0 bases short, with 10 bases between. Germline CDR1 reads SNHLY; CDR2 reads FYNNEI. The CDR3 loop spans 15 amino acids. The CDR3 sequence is CASSAGIYSNQPQHF. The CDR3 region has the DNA TGTGCCAGCAGTGCAGGAATCTATAGCAATCAGCCCCAGCATTTT.

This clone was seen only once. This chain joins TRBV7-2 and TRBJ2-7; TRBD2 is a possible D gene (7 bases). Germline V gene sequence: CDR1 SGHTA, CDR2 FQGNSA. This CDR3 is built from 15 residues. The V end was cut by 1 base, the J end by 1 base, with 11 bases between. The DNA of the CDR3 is TGTGCCAGCAGCTTAGACGGGGGGCCTTCCTACGAGCAGTACTTC. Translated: CASSLDGGPSYEQYF.

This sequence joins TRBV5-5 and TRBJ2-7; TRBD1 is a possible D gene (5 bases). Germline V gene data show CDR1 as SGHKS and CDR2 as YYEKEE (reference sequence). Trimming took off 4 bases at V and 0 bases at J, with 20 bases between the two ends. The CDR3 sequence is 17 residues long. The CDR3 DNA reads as TGTGCCAGCAGCCCGACGCCTACAGGTCCCGGCTCCTACGAGCAGTACTTC. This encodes CASSPTPTGPGSYEQYF.

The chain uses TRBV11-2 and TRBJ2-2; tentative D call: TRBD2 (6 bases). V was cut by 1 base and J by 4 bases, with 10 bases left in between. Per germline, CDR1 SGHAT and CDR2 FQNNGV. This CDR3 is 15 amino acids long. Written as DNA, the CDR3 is TGTGCCAGCAGCTTAGGAAGCGGGTTCACCGGGGAGCTGTTTTTT. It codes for CASSLGSGFTGELFF.

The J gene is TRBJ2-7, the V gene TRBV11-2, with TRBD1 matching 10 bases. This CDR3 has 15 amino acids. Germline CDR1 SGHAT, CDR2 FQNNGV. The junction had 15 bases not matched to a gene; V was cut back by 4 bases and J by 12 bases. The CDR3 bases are TGTGCCAGCAGCTCCACGGGGACAGGGGCGGCAGAACTGTACTTC. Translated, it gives CASSSTGTGAAELYF.

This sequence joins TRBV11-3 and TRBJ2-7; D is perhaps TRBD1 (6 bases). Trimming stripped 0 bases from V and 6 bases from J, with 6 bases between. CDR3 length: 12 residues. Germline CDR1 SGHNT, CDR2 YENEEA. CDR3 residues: CASSLEGGEQYF. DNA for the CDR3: TGTGCCAGCAGCTTAGAAGGGGGCGAGCAGTACTTC. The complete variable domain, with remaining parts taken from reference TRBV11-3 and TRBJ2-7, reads EAGVVQSPRYKIIEKKQPVAFWCNPISGHNTLYWYLQNLGQGPELLIRYENEEAVDDSQLPKDRFSAERLKGVDSTLKIQPAELGDSAVYLCASSLEGGEQYFGPGTRLTVT.

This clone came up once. The CDR3 nucleotides are TGTGCCAGCAGCAAATCGGCCAGGGGTTGTGCAGATACGCAGTATTTT. Translation gives CASSKSARGCADTQYF. This chain links TRBV21-1 with TRBJ2-3; TRBD1, as called in the table, went unchecked against the DNA. TRBV21-1 corresponds to a pseudogene. The CDR3 is 16 amino acids.

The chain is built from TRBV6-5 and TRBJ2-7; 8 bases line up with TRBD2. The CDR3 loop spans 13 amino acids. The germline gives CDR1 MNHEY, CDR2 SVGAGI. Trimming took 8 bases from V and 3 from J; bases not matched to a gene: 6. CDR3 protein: CASGAGGNYEQYF. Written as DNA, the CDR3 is TGTGCCAGCGGCGCGGGAGGCAACTACGAGCAGTACTTC.

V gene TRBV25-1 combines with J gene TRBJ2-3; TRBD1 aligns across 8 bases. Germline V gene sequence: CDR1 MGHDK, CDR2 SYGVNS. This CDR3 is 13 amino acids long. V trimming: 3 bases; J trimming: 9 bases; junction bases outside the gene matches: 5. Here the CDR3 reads CASSDLGQGTQYF. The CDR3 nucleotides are TGTGCCAGCAGTGATCTCGGACAGGGAACGCAGTATTTT.

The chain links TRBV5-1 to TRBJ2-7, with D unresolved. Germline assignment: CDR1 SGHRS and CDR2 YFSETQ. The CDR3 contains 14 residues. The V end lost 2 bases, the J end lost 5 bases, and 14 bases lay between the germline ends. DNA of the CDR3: TGCGCCAGCAGCTTCCGAGCCGTCCGGGACGAGCAGTACTTC. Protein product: CASSFRAVRDEQYF.

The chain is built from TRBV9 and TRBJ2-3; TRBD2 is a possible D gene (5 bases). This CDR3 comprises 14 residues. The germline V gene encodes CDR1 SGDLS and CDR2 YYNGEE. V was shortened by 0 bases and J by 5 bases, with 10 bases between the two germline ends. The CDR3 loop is CASSVAPGEDTQYF. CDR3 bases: TGTGCCAGCAGCGTAGCTCCCGGGGAAGATACGCAGTATTTT.

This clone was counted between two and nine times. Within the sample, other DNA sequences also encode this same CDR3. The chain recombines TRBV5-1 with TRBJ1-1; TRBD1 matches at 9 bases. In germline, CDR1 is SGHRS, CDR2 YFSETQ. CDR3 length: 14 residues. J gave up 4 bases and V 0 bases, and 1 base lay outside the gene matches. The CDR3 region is CASSLGQGVTEAFF. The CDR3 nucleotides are TGCGCCAGCAGCTTGGGACAGGGGGTCACTGAAGCTTTCTTT.

CDR3 bases: TGTGCCAGCAGCTCCACTACAACCGGGACAGGGGGTTACGAGCAGTACTTC. Translation: CASSSTTTGTGGYEQYF. This chain links TRBV7-9 with TRBJ2-7; TRBD1 agrees at 11 bases. Looked up from germline, CDR1 is SEHNR and CDR2 is FQNEAQ (reference sequence). The junction had 12 bases not matched to a gene; V was cut back by 4 bases and J by 4 bases. The CDR3 runs 17 residues.

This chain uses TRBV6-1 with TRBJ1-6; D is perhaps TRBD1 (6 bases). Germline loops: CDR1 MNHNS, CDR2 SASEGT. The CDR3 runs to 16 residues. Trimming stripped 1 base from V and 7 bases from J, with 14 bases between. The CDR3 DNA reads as TGTGCCAGCAGTGAAGGGCCAGGGCAGGGGAATTCACCCCTCCACTTT. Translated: CASSEGPGQGNSPLHF.

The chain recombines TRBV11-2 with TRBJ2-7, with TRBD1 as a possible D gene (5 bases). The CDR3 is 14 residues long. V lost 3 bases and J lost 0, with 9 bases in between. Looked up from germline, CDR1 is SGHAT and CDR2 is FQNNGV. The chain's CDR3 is CASSLGRISYEQYF. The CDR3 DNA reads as TGTGCCAGCAGCTTGGGGCGGATCTCCTACGAGCAGTACTTC.

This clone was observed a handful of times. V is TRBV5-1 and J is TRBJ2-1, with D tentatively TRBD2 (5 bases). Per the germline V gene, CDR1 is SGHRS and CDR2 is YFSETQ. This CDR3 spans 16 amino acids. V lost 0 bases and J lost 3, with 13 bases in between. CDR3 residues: CASSLAPRAVYNEQFF. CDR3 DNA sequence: TGCGCCAGCAGCTTGGCTCCGCGAGCGGTCTACAATGAGCAGTTCTTC.

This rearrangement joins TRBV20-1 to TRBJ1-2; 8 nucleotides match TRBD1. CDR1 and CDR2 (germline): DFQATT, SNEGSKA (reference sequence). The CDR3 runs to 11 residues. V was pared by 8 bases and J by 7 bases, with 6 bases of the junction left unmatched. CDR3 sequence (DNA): TGCAGTCCAGGACAGGGTGGTGGCTACACCTTC. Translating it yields CSPGQGGGYTF.

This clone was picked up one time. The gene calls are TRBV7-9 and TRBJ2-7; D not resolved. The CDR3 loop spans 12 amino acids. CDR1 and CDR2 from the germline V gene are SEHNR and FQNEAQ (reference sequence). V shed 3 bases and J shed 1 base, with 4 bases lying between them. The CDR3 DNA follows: TGTGCCAGCAGCTTCCTATCCTACGAGCAGTACTTC. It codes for CASSFLSYEQYF.

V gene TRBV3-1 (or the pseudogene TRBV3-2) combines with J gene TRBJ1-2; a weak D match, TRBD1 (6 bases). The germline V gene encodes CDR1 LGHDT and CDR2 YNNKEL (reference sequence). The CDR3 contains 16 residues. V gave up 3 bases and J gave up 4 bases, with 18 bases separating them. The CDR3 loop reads CASSQDGTPLAYGYTF. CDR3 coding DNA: TGTGCCAGCAGCCAGGACGGGACACCCTTGGCCTATGGCTACACCTTC.